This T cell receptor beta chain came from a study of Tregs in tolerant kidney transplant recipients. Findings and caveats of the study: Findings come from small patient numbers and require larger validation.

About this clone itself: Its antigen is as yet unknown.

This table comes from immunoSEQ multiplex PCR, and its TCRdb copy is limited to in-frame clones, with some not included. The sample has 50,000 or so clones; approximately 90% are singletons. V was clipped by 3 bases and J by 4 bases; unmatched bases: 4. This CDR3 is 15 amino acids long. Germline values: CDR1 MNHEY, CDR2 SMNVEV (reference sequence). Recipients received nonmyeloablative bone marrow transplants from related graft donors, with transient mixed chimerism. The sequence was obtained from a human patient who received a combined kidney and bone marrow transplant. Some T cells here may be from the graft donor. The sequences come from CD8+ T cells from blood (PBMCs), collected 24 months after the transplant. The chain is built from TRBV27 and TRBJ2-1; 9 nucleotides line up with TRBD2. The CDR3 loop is CASSFRRGGYNEQFF. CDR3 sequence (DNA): TGTGCCAGCAGTTTTAGGCGGGGGGGGTACAATGAGCAGTTCTTC.